These 14 T cell receptor beta chains were sequenced from one sample in a study of cytomegalovirus exposure and HLA in healthy donors. 60 Vbeta and 13 Jbeta primers were used in PCR. Data came from immunoSEQ multiplex PCR; TCRdb stores just in-frame clones and leaves some out. The profile shows some 130,000 clones, approximately 82% of them singletons. Input material: PBMCs. The receptors derive from a boy aged 2 to 10 in good health and CMV-seronegative.

Concerning this clone: Other DNA sequences in the same sample also yield this CDR3. V usage is TRBV19 and J usage is TRBJ2-2; maybe TRBD1 (6 bases). Germline V gives CDR1 LNHDA, CDR2 SQIVND (reference sequence). The CDR3 runs 16 residues. Trimming took 5 bases from V and 3 from J, leaving 16 bases between them. The chain's CDR3 is CASSRFRGGDTGELFF. The CDR3 DNA follows: TGTGCCAGTAGTCGCTTTAGAGGGGGAGACACCGGGGAGCTGTTTTTT.

J is TRBJ1-2 and V is TRBV9; 7 nucleotides align to TRBD1. Germline values: CDR1 SGDLS, CDR2 YYNGEE. J lost 7 bases, V lost 4 bases, and 13 bases had no gene match. The CDR3 totals 15 residues. CDR3 amino acids: CASSPTPAGTAGYTF. As DNA, the CDR3 is TGTGCCAGCAGCCCTACGCCAGCCGGGACAGCTGGCTACACCTTC.

The chain joins TRBV7-3 to TRBJ2-1; tentative D call: TRBD2 (6 bases). V lost 5 bases, J lost 8 bases, and 22 bases lay in between. The CDR3 loop spans 16 amino acids. CDR1 and CDR2 (germline): SGHTA, FQGTGA. DNA of the CDR3: TGTGCCAGCAGCCTGGAGGGACGGCTGAACGGGGATGAGCAGTTCTTC. It translates to CASSLEGRLNGDEQFF.

A remark on this clone: Sequence at one end of the junction differs from germline and may be a read error. The same CDR3 arises from other DNA sequences in this sample as well. The chain recombines TRBV9 with TRBJ2-3, with 9 positions matching TRBD2. This CDR3 is built from 16 residues. Germline V gene data show CDR1 as SGDLS and CDR2 as YYNGEE. The CDR3 nucleotides read TGTGCCAGCAGCGTAGAATTAGCGGGGGACACAGATACGCAATATTTT. This gives the protein CASSVELAGDTDTQYF. The variable domain in full, with the rest retrieved from reference TRBV9 and TRBJ2-3, is DSGVTQTPKHLITATGQRVTLRCSPRSGDLSVYWYQQSLDQGLQFLIQYYNGEERAKGNILERFSAQQFPDLHSELNLSSLELGDSALYFCASSVELAGDTDTQYFGPGTRLTVL.

The chain employs TRBV21-1 and TRBJ1-2; TRBD1, the table's D call, was not compared with the DNA. TRBV21-1 is described as a pseudogene. This CDR3 comprises 20 residues. The CDR3 region is CASSKRGQGATPQQNYGYTF. The CDR3 nucleotides are TGTGCCAGCAGCAAAAGGGGACAGGGGGCGACCCCCCAACAAAACTATGGCTACACCTTC.

This chain links TRBV7-6 with TRBJ1-4; 12 bases align to TRBD1. CDR1 and CDR2 (germline): SGHVS, FNYEAQ. The CDR3 has 16 residues. V shed 4 bases and J 8 bases; nucleotides not matched to a gene: 8. CDR3 coding DNA: TGTGCCAGCAGCTCGGGACAGGGGGCATCAGGGGAAAAACTGTTTTTT. It codes for CASSSGQGASGEKLFF.

The chain uses TRBV10-3 and TRBJ2-5, with 15 bases fitting TRBD2. V dropped 4 bases and J dropped 4; count of bases not matched to a gene: 4. Germline loops: CDR1 ENHRY, CDR2 SYGVKD. CDR3 size: 16 residues. CDR3 region: CAISGGTSGGPETQYF. CDR3 bases: TGTGCCATCAGTGGCGGGACTAGCGGGGGGCCAGAGACCCAGTACTTC.

The V and J genes are TRBV29-1 and TRBJ1-2, with 8 bases matching TRBD1. The CDR3 is made up of 13 amino acids. With 6 bases clipped from V and 6 bases from J, the junction kept 9 bases outside the gene matches. Germline CDR1 and CDR2: SQVTM and ANQGSEA. In nucleotides, the CDR3 is TGCAGCGTCCCGAACAGGGGGGAAGATGGCTACACCTTC. Its protein product is CSVPNRGEDGYTF.

The chain uses TRBV10-2 and TRBJ2-7; D might be TRBD1 (5 bases). The germline V gene has CDR1 WSHSY and CDR2 SAAADI. Trimming removed 4 bases from V and 0 bases from J, with 10 bases in between. The CDR3 length is 14 residues. CDR3 sequence (DNA): TGCGCCAGCAGTGGGGGCACCAACTCCTACGAGCAGTACTTC. Its protein product is CASSGGTNSYEQYF.

This clone occurred a few times. Distinct nucleotide sequences in the sample also encode this CDR3. The chain uses TRBV5-4 and TRBJ2-7, with 7 bases matching TRBD1. The CDR3 loop spans 16 amino acids. Trimming cost V 1 base and J 3 bases; bases outside gene matches: 10. The germline CDR1 and CDR2 sequences are SGHNT and YYREEE (reference sequence). CDR3 nucleotide sequence: TGTGCCAGCAGCTTGAAGATCGGAACAGGGGACTACGAGCAGTACTTC. It encodes CASSLKIGTGDYEQYF.

This chain joins TRBV4-2 and TRBJ1-2, with TRBD1 identical over 10 bases. The CDR3 length is 14 residues. Trimming at V came to 8 bases and at J to 6 bases, leaving 9 bases not matched to a gene. Per germline, CDR1 LGHNA and CDR2 YNFKEQ. DNA for the CDR3: TGTGCCAGCTATTCCGGGACAGGGGTTAATGGCTACACCTTC. Its protein is CASYSGTGVNGYTF.

The genes are TRBV18 and TRBJ1-2, with unresolved D. The V end lost 6 bases, the J end lost 9 bases, and 17 bases lay between the germline ends. CDR1 and CDR2 (germline): KGHSH, LQKENI. The CDR3 covers 13 residues. CDR3 coding DNA: TGTGCCAGCTCCACCGGGTCCCCAAGCAGCTACACCTTC. Protein product: CASSTGSPSSYTF.

The V call is TRBV5-4, the J call TRBJ1-2; TRBD1 aligns across 7 bases. The CDR3 is made up of 13 amino acids. The V and J ends lost 5 bases and 5 bases, in that order; junction bases with no gene match: 6. Germline CDR1 is SGHNT and CDR2 is YYREEE (reference sequence). Here the CDR3 reads CASREGGLYGYTF. The CDR3 DNA follows: TGTGCCAGCAGAGAAGGGGGCTTATATGGCTACACCTTC.

This chain connects TRBV6-5 to TRBJ1-5, with D possibly TRBD1 on 5 matching bases. Germline V gives CDR1 MNHEY, CDR2 SVGAGI. CDR3 length: 12 residues. The ends were cut back, 6 bases at V and 11 bases at J, with 14 bases in the middle. The DNA of the CDR3 is TGTGCCAGCAGCCCCCCCGGGGGATCCCAGCATTTT. Protein: CASSPPGGSQHF.